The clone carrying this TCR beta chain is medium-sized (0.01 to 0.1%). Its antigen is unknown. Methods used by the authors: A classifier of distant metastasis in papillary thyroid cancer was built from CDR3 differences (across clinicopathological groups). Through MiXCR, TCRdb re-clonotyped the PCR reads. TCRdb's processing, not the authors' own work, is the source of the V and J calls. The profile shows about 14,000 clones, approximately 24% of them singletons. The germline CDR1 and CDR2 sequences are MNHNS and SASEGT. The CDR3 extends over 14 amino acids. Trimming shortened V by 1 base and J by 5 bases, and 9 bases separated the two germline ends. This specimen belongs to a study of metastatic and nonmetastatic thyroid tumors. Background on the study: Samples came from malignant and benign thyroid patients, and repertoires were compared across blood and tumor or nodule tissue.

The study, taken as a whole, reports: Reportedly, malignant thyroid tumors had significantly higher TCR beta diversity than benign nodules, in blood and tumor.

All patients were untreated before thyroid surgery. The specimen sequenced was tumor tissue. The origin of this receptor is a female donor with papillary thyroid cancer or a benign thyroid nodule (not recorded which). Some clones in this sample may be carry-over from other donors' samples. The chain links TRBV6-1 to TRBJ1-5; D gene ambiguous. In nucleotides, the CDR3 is TGTGCCAGCAGTGAAGGCATGGAGGATCAGCCCCAGCATTTT. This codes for CASSEGMEDQPQHF.